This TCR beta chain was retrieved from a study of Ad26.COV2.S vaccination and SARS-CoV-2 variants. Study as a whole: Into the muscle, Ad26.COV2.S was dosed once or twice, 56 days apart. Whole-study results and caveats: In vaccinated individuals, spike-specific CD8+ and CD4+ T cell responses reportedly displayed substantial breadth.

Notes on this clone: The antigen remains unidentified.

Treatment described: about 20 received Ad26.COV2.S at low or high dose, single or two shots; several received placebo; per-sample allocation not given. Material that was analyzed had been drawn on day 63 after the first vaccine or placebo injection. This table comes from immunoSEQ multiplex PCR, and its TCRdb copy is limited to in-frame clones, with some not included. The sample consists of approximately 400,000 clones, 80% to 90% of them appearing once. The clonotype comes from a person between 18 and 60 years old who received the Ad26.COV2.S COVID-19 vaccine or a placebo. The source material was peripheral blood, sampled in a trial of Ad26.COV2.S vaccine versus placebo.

CDR3 residues: CASSESDRLAKNIQYF. The CDR3 region has the DNA TGTGCCAGCAGTGAATCTGACAGACTAGCCAAAAACATTCAGTACTTC. The V gene is TRBV25-1, the J gene TRBJ2-4, with D possibly matching TRBD1 (5 bases). CDR3 length: 16 residues. Germline V CDR1 and CDR2: MGHDK, SYGVNS. V was clipped by 1 base and J by 0 bases, with 10 bases between them.